Sequencing of this TCR beta chain was carried out in a study of blood T cell repertoires in COVID-19. Study as a whole: Acute and convalescent COVID-19 samples came from the United States, Italy and Spain. PBMCs, B-cell-depleted T cells, or T cells were the source of the cDNA or gDNA that made up the material.

Across about two dozen US areas, participants ranged in age from about 18 to 89 years. Cohorts were based on clinical histories the participants reported. Sequencing was performed with immunoSEQ multiplex PCR; in TCRdb, only in-frame clones are kept and a portion is missing. Found here are 200,000 to 250,000 clones, around 87% of them singletons; the top ten hold about 3%. CDR1 and CDR2 from the germline V gene are SGHTA and FQGNSA. V lost 4 bases and J lost 3; bases outside the gene matches: 9. CDR3 length equals 16 residues. This clonotype was sampled from a woman between 18 and 30 years old in a cohort exposed to, infected with or recovered from COVID-19 (not recorded which). The V call is TRBV7-2, the J call TRBJ1-2, with 9 bases fitting TRBD1. The sample consisted of PBMCs or T cells enriched from blood (not recorded which). CDR3 sequence: CASSSRGQGGDYGYTF. As DNA, the CDR3 is TGTGCCAGCAGCTCTAGGGGACAGGGAGGTGACTATGGCTACACCTTC. The full variable domain, rest sourced from reference TRBV7-2 and TRBJ1-2, is GAGVSQSPSNKVTEKGKDVELRCDPISGHTALYWYRQSLGQGLEFLIYFQGNSAPDKSGLPSDRFSAERTGGSVSTLTIQRTQQEDSAVYLCASSSRGQGGDYGYTFGSGTRLTVV.